The 23 T cell receptor beta chains in this list originate from one sample, sequenced in a study of blood T cell repertoires in COVID-19. Using immunoSEQ multiplex PCR, the repertoire was profiled, and TCRdb retains in-frame clones only, with some absent. The sample holds approximately 250,000 clones, 70% to 90% seen once. The sample comprised peripheral blood. The origin of the receptors is a woman aged 70-85 years with COVID-19, enrolled during active disease.

The chain uses TRBV2 and TRBJ2-5; perhaps TRBD1 as D (5 bases). Trimming took off 4 bases at V and 9 bases at J, with 9 bases between the two ends. The CDR3 totals 11 residues. Germline CDR1 and CDR2: SNHLY and FYNNEI. CDR3 residues: CASSARTSQYF. The CDR3 coding sequence is TGTGCCAGCAGTGCCAGGACATCCCAGTACTTC.

The rearrangement joins TRBV30 to TRBJ2-1; 8 bases fit TRBD2. V was clipped by 2 bases and J by 5 bases; unmatched bases: 8. The CDR3 runs to 15 residues. Looked up from germline, CDR1 is GTSNPN and CDR2 is SVGIG (reference sequence). CDR3 nucleotide sequence: TGTGCCTGGAGTTTGGGTAGCGGGGCACACAATGAGCAGTTCTTC. It translates to CAWSLGSGAHNEQFF.

The V and J genes are TRBV10-3 and TRBJ1-1; 9 nucleotides line up with TRBD1. The CDR3 contains 13 residues. The V gene's germline CDR1 is ENHRY and CDR2 SYGVKD. V shed 11 bases and J 5 bases; nucleotides not matched to a gene: 9. The CDR3: CAATQGAGTEAFF. Here the CDR3 DNA reads TGTGCCGCGACACAGGGGGCGGGAACTGAAGCTTTCTTT.

This chain joins TRBV19 and TRBJ1-1; TRBD1 aligns across 8 bases. The junction had 10 bases not matched to a gene; V was cut back by 5 bases and J by 5 bases. The germline gives CDR1 LNHDA, CDR2 SQIVND (reference sequence). This CDR3 is built from 15 residues. The CDR3 DNA follows: TGTGCCAGTAGTTTGCAGGGGGCCGCCGCGACTGAAGCTTTCTTT. This gives the protein CASSLQGAAATEAFF.

The V and J genes are TRBV6-5 and TRBJ1-2; the D gene is possibly TRBD1 (6 bases). CDR3 length: 14 residues. V was cut by 5 bases and J by 6 bases, with 16 bases left in between. CDR1 and CDR2 (germline): MNHEY, SVGAGI. The CDR3: CASSRGHPGDGYTF. Here the CDR3 DNA reads TGTGCCAGCAGTCGGGGACACCCTGGAGATGGCTACACCTTC.

The CDR3 is CASSLAGRVGDTQYF. CDR3 DNA: TGTGCCAGCAGCTTAGCGGGCAGGGTGGGAGATACGCAGTATTTT. The chain is built from TRBV7-7 and TRBJ2-3, with D possibly being TRBD1 (5 bases). V gave up 0 bases and J gave up 5 bases, with 12 bases separating them. There are 15 residues in the CDR3. From germline, CDR1 is SSHAT and CDR2 FNYEAQ (reference sequence).

The chain has TRBV9 and TRBJ2-4, with 9 bases aligning to TRBD1. The CDR3 spans 18 residues. Germline assignment: CDR1 SGDLS and CDR2 YYNGEE. V lost 0 bases and J lost 0; bases outside the gene matches: 7. The CDR3 DNA is TGTGCCAGCAGCGTAGATTCAGGACAGGGGCTAGCCAAAAACATTCAGTACTTC. It codes for CASSVDSGQGLAKNIQYF.

This clone appeared a single time. CDR3 DNA sequence: TGTGCCAGCACCCCAGCGGGCACAGATACGCAGTATTTT. Translated: CASTPAGTDTQYF. The chain uses TRBV6-5 and TRBJ2-3, with D perhaps matching TRBD2 (5 bases). The germline CDR1 and CDR2 sequences are MNHEY and SVGAGI. This CDR3 contains 13 residues. V lost 7 bases to trimming and J lost 1 base, with 9 bases between them.

The chain carries TRBV7-9 and TRBJ1-1; no reliable D call. Germline V gene data show CDR1 as SEHNR and CDR2 as FQNEAQ (reference sequence). CDR3 length: 14 residues. The V end lost 3 bases, the J end lost 2 bases, and 10 bases lay between the germline ends. The CDR3: CASSLSGGNTEAFF. The CDR3 nucleotides are TGTGCCAGCAGCTTGTCAGGTGGAAACACTGAAGCTTTCTTT.

This rearrangement joins TRBV9 to TRBJ2-1; 8 bases line up with TRBD1. Losses at the gene ends were 3 bases for V and 8 bases for J; bases not matched to a gene: 13. CDR1 is SGDLS and CDR2 is YYNGEE in the germline V gene. This CDR3 contains 16 residues. CDR3 sequence reads: CASSAGQGTWGDEQFF. For the CDR3, the DNA is TGTGCCAGCAGCGCAGGACAGGGTACCTGGGGGGATGAGCAGTTCTTC.

The chain is built from TRBV5-8 and TRBJ2-1, with D possibly TRBD1 on 5 matching bases. CDR3 size: 14 residues. Per the germline V gene, CDR1 is SGHTS and CDR2 is YDEGEE. V lost 0 bases and J lost 2, with 6 bases in between. The CDR3, as DNA: TGTGCCAGCAGCTTGGAGACAGCCTACAATGAGCAGTTCTTC. Its protein product is CASSLETAYNEQFF.

The genes are TRBV6-5 and TRBJ2-7; 11 bases line up with TRBD1. Per germline, CDR1 MNHEY and CDR2 SVGAGI. After removal of 0 bases from V and 5 bases from J, the junction contained 3 bases not matched to a gene. This CDR3 has 15 amino acids. As DNA, the CDR3 is TGTGCCAGCAGTTACTCGTGGACAGGGGGCAACGAGCAGTACTTC. Protein sequence: CASSYSWTGGNEQYF.

CDR3 DNA: TGTGCCAGCAGTGAAAGACAGGGAAGTTCACCCCTCCACTTT. This encodes CASSERQGSSPLHF. V gene TRBV6-4 combines with J gene TRBJ1-6; 7 nucleotides align to TRBD1. CDR1 and CDR2 from the germline V gene are MRHNA and SNTAGT. The CDR3 consists of 14 residues. Germline trimming cut 3 bases from V and 9 bases from J; bases unmatched to any gene: 5.

Only one count was recorded for this clone. This chain uses TRBV28 with TRBJ1-3; 10 bases fit TRBD1. CDR1 and CDR2 from the germline V gene are MDHEN and SYDVKM. Trimming at V came to 1 base and at J to 8 bases, leaving 5 bases not matched to a gene. The CDR3 is 15 amino acids. This chain's CDR3 is CASSLSTGGKDTIYF. The CDR3 DNA reads as TGTGCCAGCAGTTTATCGACAGGGGGCAAAGACACCATATATTTT.

This clone was counted a single time. This chain uses TRBV5-1 with TRBJ2-3; the match to TRBD1 covers 7 bases. This CDR3 has 19 residues. CDR1 is SGHRS and CDR2 is YFSETQ in the germline V gene. J lost 2 bases, V lost 0 bases, and 15 bases had no gene match. This CDR3 reads CASSLGNGDSLFHTDTQYF. For the CDR3, the DNA is TGCGCCAGCAGCTTGGGGAACGGGGACAGTCTTTTCCACACAGATACGCAGTATTTT.

The J gene is TRBJ2-4, the V gene TRBV11-2; possibly TRBD2 for D (6 bases). V was clipped by 0 bases and J by 9 bases, with 12 bases between them. CDR1 is SGHAT, CDR2 FQNNGV, per germline. There are 14 residues in the CDR3. CDR3 DNA: TGTGCCAGCAGCTTAGAGGGAGGAGTCCCCATTCAGTACTTC. This gives the protein CASSLEGGVPIQYF.

The V call is TRBV5-8, the J call TRBJ1-6; unclear D gene. CDR1 and CDR2 from the germline V gene are SGHTS and YDEGEE. CDR3 length: 12 amino acids. The germline V and J ends were trimmed by 2 bases and 13 bases, with 10 bases remaining between them. CDR3 sequence reads: CASSFGRLPLHF. CDR3 bases: TGTGCCAGCAGCTTTGGCCGATTGCCCCTCCACTTT.

This clone showed up just a few times. V usage is TRBV10-3 and J usage is TRBJ2-1; 9 bases align to TRBD1. Germline values: CDR1 ENHRY, CDR2 SYGVKD. The CDR3 spans 14 residues. The trim removed 5 bases at V and 7 bases at J, leaving 6 bases unmatched. CDR3 sequence reads: CAISHRDRENEQFF. The CDR3 bases are TGTGCCATCAGTCACCGGGACAGGGAAAATGAGCAGTTCTTC.

The genes are TRBV2 and TRBJ2-1; 14 positions match TRBD2. CDR1 is SNHLY, CDR2 FYNNEI, per germline. With V trimmed by 9 bases and J by 6 bases, 13 bases remained unmatched. This CDR3 has 17 residues. The CDR3 spells CASYRQGLAGVSNEQFF. DNA for the CDR3: TGTGCCAGTTACCGCCAGGGACTAGCGGGGGTAAGCAATGAGCAGTTCTTC.

The chain recombines TRBV19 with TRBJ1-6; TRBD1 matches at 9 bases. The length of the CDR3 is 15 residues. Germline loops: CDR1 LNHDA, CDR2 SQIVND (reference sequence). V dropped 7 bases and J dropped 8; count of bases not matched to a gene: 9. CDR3 sequence: CASTVSGTGHSPLHF. DNA of the CDR3: TGTGCCAGTACCGTCTCCGGGACAGGGCATTCACCCCTCCACTTT.

The DNA of the CDR3 is TGCGCCAGCAGGGTCCTAAACGGGGAGCAGTACTTC. Protein sequence: CASRVLNGEQYF. This chain uses TRBV5-1 with TRBJ2-7; no clear D. The CDR3 has 12 amino acids. V shed 5 bases and J shed 7 bases, with 13 bases lying between them. Germline CDR1 reads SGHRS; CDR2 reads YFSETQ.

This rearrangement joins TRBV11-2 to TRBJ2-2, with 10 bases that match TRBD2. The CDR3 covers 16 residues. Germline V gene data show CDR1 as SGHAT and CDR2 as FQNNGV. V shed 6 bases and J 1 base; nucleotides not matched to a gene: 5. The DNA of the CDR3 is TGTGCCAGCAGATGGATAGCGGGGGGGAACACCGGGGAGCTGTTTTTT. Translation: CASRWIAGGNTGELFF. Variable domain in full (rest from reference TRBV11-2 and TRBJ2-2): EAGVAQSPRYKIIEKRQSVAFWCNPISGHATLYWYQQILGQGPKLLIQFQNNGVVDDSQLPKDRFSAERLKGVDSTLKIQPAKLEDSAVYLCASRWIAGGNTGELFFGEGSRLTVL.

The chain joins TRBV28 to TRBJ1-6; 8 bases line up with TRBD1. Trimming removed 7 bases from V and 9 bases from J; junction bases left unmatched: 8. CDR3 length: 14 amino acids. The germline gives CDR1 MDHEN, CDR2 SYDVKM. The CDR3 reads CASTYRGGSSPLHF. In DNA form, the CDR3 reads TGTGCCAGCACCTACAGGGGGGGGAGTTCACCCCTCCACTTT.